A single sample is the source of the 5 T cell receptor beta chains below, sequenced in a study of blood T cell repertoires in COVID-19. Produced via immunoSEQ multiplex PCR; TCRdb's table is partial and in-frame only. Of roughly 100,000 clones in the sample, around 86% were seen once. Sample: peripheral blood. These receptors originate from a man aged 50 to 60 with acute or convalescent COVID-19.

The chain is built from TRBV29-1 and TRBJ2-7, with 7 bases fitting TRBD2. This CDR3 has 14 residues. V lost 7 bases, J lost 1 base, and 10 bases stayed unmatched. Per germline, CDR1 SQVTM and CDR2 ANQGSEA. The CDR3 DNA reads TGCAGCGCTCGAGGCTCTAGCGGATCCTACGAGCAGTACTTC. It is translated as CSARGSSGSYEQYF.

The rearrangement links TRBV4-2 to TRBJ2-1; D may be TRBD2 (5 bases). In germline, CDR1 is LGHNA, CDR2 YNFKEQ. The CDR3 extends over 15 amino acids. The V gene lost 0 bases and the J gene lost 4 bases, with 10 bases spanning the gap. Here the CDR3 DNA reads TGTGCCAGCAGCCAAGATGGGAGCCTATACAATGAGCAGTTCTTC. It translates to CASSQDGSLYNEQFF.

This chain links TRBV7-9 with TRBJ1-2, with D maybe TRBD1 (6 bases). Trimming cost V 3 bases and J 5 bases, with 16 bases left between them. In germline, CDR1 is SEHNR, CDR2 FQNEAQ (reference sequence). The CDR3 is 15 amino acids. The CDR3 region has the DNA TGTGCCAGCAGCTTCGGTGATGGGGGCCGTTATGGCTACACCTTC. Translation: CASSFGDGGRYGYTF.

The V gene is TRBV4-1, the J gene TRBJ1-4; D unresolved. CDR1 and CDR2 from the germline V gene are MGHRA and YSYEKL. The CDR3 loop spans 17 amino acids. The V end was cut by 4 bases, the J end by 6 bases, with 21 bases between. CDR3 region: CASSRARGVDLDEKLFF. The CDR3 nucleotides read TGCGCCAGCAGCCGCGCGAGAGGAGTAGACCTCGATGAAAAACTGTTTTTT.

The rearrangement uses TRBV7-9 and TRBJ2-5; 8 nucleotides line up with TRBD2. The J segment lost 4 bases and the V segment lost 5 bases, leaving 6 bases of the junction unmatched. In germline, CDR1 is SEHNR, CDR2 FQNEAQ (reference sequence). This CDR3 contains 14 residues. CDR3 region: CASSLSGRVETQYF. CDR3 DNA: TGTGCCAGCAGCCTTTCCGGGAGGGTAGAGACCCAGTACTTC.